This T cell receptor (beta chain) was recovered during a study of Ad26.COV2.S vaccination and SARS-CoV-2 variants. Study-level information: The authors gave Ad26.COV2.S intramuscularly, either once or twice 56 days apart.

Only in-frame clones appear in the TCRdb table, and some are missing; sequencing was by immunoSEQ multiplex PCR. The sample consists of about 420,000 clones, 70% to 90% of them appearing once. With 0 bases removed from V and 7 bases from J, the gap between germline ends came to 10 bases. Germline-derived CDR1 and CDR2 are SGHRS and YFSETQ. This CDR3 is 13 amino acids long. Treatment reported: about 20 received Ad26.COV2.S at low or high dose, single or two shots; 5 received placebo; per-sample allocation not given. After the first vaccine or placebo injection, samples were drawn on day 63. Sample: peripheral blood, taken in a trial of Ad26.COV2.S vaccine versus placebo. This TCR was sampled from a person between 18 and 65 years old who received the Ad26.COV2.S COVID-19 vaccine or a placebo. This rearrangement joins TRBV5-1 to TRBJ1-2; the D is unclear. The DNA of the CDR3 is TGCGCCAGCAGCTTGGAGGGATCCGGTGGCTACACCTTC. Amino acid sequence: CASSLEGSGGYTF.